One T cell receptor (beta chain) is described in this entry. A second PCR of 7 to 11 cycles used a sample-barcoded 5' primer and a J-beta primer mix. Using its own MiXCR run on the 5' RACE reads, TCRdb lists one record per CDR3 protein. The data contain over 1,500,000 distinct CDR3 sequences, about two fifths of them singletons. This sample stems from a study of blood T cells in healthy people across ages. This receptor was taken from a human donor in good health. Source material: blood.

CDR3 DNA sequence: TGTGCCACCTCAGAAGGGTATGAGCAGTTCTTC. As protein: CATSEGYEQFF. The V call is TRBV7-9, the J call TRBJ2-1; D remains unclear. This CDR3 is built from 11 residues. CDR1 and CDR2 from the germline V gene are SEHNR and FQNEAQ (reference sequence). The V and J ends lost 10 bases and 8 bases respectively, with 12 bases between them.